This T cell receptor (beta chain) was identified in a study of shared clonotypes between healthy human individuals (dated by TCRdb to the early 2020s). About the full investigation: A couple of women and a few men aged 18 to 49 years were included in the cohort. Each donor's leukapheresis produced roughly between roughly 0.85 and 9 billion PBMCs. To estimate repertoire size and how much clonotype sharing occurs between individuals, the study deeply sequenced the blood TCR repertoires of five or six healthy adults. For each donor, three plates each were used for CD4 naive and CD4 memory, two plates were used for CD8 naive, and one plate was used for CD8 memory. Libraries were prepared and TCR repertoires were sequenced by different laboratories using diverse techniques, in order to increase sequencing depth and limit assay-specific biases.

With respect to this clone: The antigen it binds to is not known. No much larger clonotype is one base removed from it; base qualities were not supplied. This CDR3 is also generated by other DNA sequences in the sample.

TCR CDR3 regions were amplified from genomic DNA by multiplex PCR using the deep immunoSEQ assay. Extracted genomic DNA from each cell subset was distributed evenly across all wells of several immunoSEQ 96-well plates, and each plate was treated as a replicate. Each replicate PCR for sorted subsets received approximately 200 ng genomic DNA, equal to tens of thousands of T cell genomes. The purified libraries were quantified using a Qubit 3.0 fluorometer, sized with a Bioanalyzer 2100, and then quantified again using the KAPA Library Quantification kit. Every immunoSEQ 96-well plate was sequenced on a dedicated single-read 150-cycle Illumina NextSeq 550 flow cell. The published analysis was carried out like this. The immunoSEQ output contained only junctional sequences without quality scores, so filtering could not match that applied to full-length reads. Sequences were annotated with PyIR, a Python wrapper for IgBLAST v1.9, and V/J genes and CDR3 were assigned using IMGT germline references. Reads were removed for weak V/J assignments (E-value above 1e-6), missing CDR3, stop codons, out-of-frame junctions, or ambiguous translated residues. V3J clonotypes were defined by identical inferred V gene, J gene, and CDR3 amino acid sequence. Percentage overlap between repertoires was computed as shared unique clonotypes divided by the size of the smaller repertoire. RTK rarefaction, the Chao1 estimator, and Recon v2.1 estimates of unobserved clonotypes were used to assess repertoire richness. Generation probabilities were computed with OLGA for all TCRbeta clonotypes obtained by the gDNA method from four donors. The source is immuneACCESS, and TCRdb retained only in-frame sequences with V and J called. Part of the clones is not carried over; for the studies checked, unresolved V genes explain less than half of this, and the remainder is unexplained. The V and J calls and clone size were taken over from that table, and D and trimming were inferred from the DNA. This sample gives about 1.5 million clones in total; around 98% of them show up just once. Roughly 0.45% of the sample comes from the top ten.

Beyond this particular receptor, the publication reports: The genetic and exposure-history diversity represented was limited by the small number of donors. Based on pairwise subsampling, the degree of clonotype sharing among donors was expected to be affected by sequencing depth. Sampling was limited to blood, and TCR repertoires in tissue likely differ from TCR repertoires in blood. Higher generation probabilities were observed for clonotypes shared by all four sorted-subset donors than for non-shared clonotypes. Estimated clonotype richness was generally larger for naive than for memory subsets. Incomplete sequencing was indicated by rarefaction of sorted-subset datasets, despite the large sequencing depth. Approximately 5% of naive CD4, around 3.5% of naive CD8, about 2.5% of memory CD4, and over 0.35% of memory CD8 clonotypes were shared across a few donors.

The donors were healthy, HIV-negative adults who had no recently reported acute infections or vaccinations. Only Caucasian adults living in Nashville, Tennessee, USA were represented among the donors. CD4+ T cells were enriched by magnetic negative selection, after which naive cells were positively selected on CD45RA and the negative fraction was taken as the memory subset. Blood was obtained by leukapheresis, after which PBMCs were separated by Ficoll-Histopaque density gradient centrifugation and cryopreserved in liquid nitrogen vapor phase. Analytical flow cytometry was used to check the purity and quantity of each magnetically sorted T cell population. Genomic DNA was isolated from every sorted fraction and measured by UV absorbance on a Nanodrop 2000c. The CDR3 numbers 14 residues from cysteine through phenylalanine. Only CDR3 DNA remains: 42 bases, in frame from the first base. The germline V gene (reference sequence) supplies CDR1 MNHEY and CDR2 SMNVEV. V lost 2 bases and J lost 2 bases; the stretch between them is 4 bases long.

Sequenced: naive CD4+ T cells sorted from blood. The cell subset or site label here, explained by the study, means: CD45RA+ positively selected. This clonotype was sampled from a young man in good health. The sequence links TRBV27 to TRBJ2-6; the D gene identity is not certain. The sequence in DNA is TGTGCCAGCAGTTTAGTTGCTGGGGCCAACGTCCTGACTTTC. It is translated as CASSLVAGANVLTF.